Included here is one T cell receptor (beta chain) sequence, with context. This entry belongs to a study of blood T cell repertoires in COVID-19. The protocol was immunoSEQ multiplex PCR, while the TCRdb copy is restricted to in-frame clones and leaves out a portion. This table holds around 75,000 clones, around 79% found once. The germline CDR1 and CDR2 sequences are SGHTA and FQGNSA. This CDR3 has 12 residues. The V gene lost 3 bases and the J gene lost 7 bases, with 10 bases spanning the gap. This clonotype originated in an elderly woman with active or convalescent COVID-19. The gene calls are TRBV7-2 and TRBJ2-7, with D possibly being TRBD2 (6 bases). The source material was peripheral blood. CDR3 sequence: CASSFSGREQYF. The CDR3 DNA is TGTGCCAGCAGCTTCTCAGGGAGGGAGCAGTACTTC.